Given below is one TCR beta chain in context. The same CDR3 is also encoded by other DNA sequences in this sample. The protocol was immunoSEQ multiplex PCR, while the TCRdb copy is restricted to in-frame clones and leaves out a portion. The sample shows around 340,000 clones, 88% of them seen only once. The record originates from a study of blood T cell repertoires in COVID-19. Study context: Collection of acute and convalescent COVID-19 samples took place in the United States, Italy and Spain.

Losses at the gene ends were 6 bases for V and 2 bases for J; bases not matched to a gene: 3. CDR1 is LNHDA, CDR2 SQIVND, per germline (reference sequence). The CDR3 spans 13 residues. The V gene is TRBV19, the J gene TRBJ2-5, with 7 bases aligning to TRBD1. The material sequenced was PBMCs or T cells enriched from blood (not recorded which). This TCR was sampled from a woman aged 25 to 45 who had been exposed to COVID-19. CDR3 DNA: TGTGCCAGTAGCCCGGGACAGCAAGAGACCCAGTACTTC. Amino acid sequence: CASSPGQQETQYF.